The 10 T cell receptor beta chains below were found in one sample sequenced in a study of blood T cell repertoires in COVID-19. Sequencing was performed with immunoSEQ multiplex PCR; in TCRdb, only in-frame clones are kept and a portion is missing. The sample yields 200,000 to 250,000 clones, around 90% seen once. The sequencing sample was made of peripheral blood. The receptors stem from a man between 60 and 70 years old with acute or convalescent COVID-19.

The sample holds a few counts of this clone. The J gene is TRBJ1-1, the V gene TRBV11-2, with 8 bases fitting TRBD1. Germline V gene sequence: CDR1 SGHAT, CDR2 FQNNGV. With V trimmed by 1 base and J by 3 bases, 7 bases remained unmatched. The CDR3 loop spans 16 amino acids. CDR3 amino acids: CASSLVPGGADTEAFF. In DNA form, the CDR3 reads TGTGCCAGCAGCTTAGTTCCAGGGGGCGCAGACACTGAAGCTTTCTTT.

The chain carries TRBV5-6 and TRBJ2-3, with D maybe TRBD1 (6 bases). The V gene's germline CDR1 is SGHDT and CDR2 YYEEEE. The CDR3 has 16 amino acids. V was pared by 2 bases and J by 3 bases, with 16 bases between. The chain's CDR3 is CASSLKGRGFTDTQYF. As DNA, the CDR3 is TGTGCCAGCAGCTTAAAGGGCAGGGGCTTTACAGATACGCAGTATTTT.

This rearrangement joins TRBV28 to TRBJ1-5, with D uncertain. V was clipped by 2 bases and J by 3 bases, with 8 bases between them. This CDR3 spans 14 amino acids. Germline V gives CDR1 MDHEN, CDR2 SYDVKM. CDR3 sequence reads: CASSLIRVNQPQHF. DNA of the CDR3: TGTGCCAGCAGTTTAATCCGCGTCAATCAGCCCCAGCATTTT.

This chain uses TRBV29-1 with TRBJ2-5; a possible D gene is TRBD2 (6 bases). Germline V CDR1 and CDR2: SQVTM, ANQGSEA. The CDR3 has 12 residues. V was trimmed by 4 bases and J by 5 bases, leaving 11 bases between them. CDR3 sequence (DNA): TGCAGCGTTGTGCGTGGAGGGGAGACCCAGTACTTC. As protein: CSVVRGGETQYF.

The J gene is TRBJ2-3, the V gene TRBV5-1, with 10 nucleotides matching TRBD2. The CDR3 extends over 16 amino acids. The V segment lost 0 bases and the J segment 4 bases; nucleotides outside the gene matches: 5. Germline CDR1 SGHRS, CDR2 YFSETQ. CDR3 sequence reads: CASSLAPSGGADTQYF. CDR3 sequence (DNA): TGCGCCAGCAGCTTGGCTCCCAGCGGGGGGGCAGATACGCAGTATTTT.

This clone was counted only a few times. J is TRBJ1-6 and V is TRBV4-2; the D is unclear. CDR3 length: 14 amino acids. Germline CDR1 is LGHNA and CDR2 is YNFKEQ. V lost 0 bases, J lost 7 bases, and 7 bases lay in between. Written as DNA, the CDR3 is TGTGCCAGCAGCCAAGATTCGCGGAATTCACCCCTCCACTTT. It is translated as CASSQDSRNSPLHF.

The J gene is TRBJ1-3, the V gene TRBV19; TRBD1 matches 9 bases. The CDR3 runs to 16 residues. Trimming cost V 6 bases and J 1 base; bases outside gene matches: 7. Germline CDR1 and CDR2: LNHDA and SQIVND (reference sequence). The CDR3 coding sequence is TGTGCCAGTAGCCGGGACAGGGCGCTATCTGGAAACACCATATATTTT. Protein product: CASSRDRALSGNTIYF.

The chain's CDR3 is CASSLQAGEAFF. The CDR3 bases are TGTGCCAGCAGTTTACAGGCTGGAGAAGCTTTCTTT. The chain carries TRBV27 and TRBJ1-1, with unresolved D. The CDR3 loop spans 12 amino acids. CDR1 and CDR2 from the germline V gene are MNHEY and SMNVEV (reference sequence). V was cut by 2 bases and J by 8 bases, with 9 bases left in between.

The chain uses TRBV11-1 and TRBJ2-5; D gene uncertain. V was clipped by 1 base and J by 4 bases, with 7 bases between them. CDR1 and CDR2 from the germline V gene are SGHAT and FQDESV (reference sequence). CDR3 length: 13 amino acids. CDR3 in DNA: TGTGCCAGCAGCTTAGGTCTTTTAGAGACCCAGTACTTC. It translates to CASSLGLLETQYF. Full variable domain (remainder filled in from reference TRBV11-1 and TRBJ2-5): EAEVAQSPRYKITEKSQAVAFWCDPISGHATLYWYRQILGQGPELLVQFQDESVVDDSQLPKDRFSAERLKGVDSTLKIQPAELGDSAMYLCASSLGLLETQYFGPGTRLLVL.

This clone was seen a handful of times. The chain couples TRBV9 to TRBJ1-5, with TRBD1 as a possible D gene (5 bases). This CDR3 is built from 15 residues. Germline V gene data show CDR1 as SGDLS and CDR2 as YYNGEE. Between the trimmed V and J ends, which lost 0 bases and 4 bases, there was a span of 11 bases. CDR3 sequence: CASSVGAGWNQPQHF. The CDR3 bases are TGTGCCAGCAGCGTAGGGGCAGGGTGGAATCAGCCCCAGCATTTT.